This T cell receptor (beta chain) derives from a study of control samples from healthy donors and cancer patients. The method was immunoSEQ multiplex PCR; TCRdb's version includes in-frame clones alone and lacks a portion of them. This table has tens of thousands of clones, approximately 92% appearing once. V lost 3 bases and J lost 4, with 18 bases in between. The germline V gene has CDR1 LNHDA and CDR2 SQIVND (reference sequence). The CDR3 loop spans 16 amino acids. The chain joins TRBV19 to TRBJ1-1; D might be TRBD1 (6 bases). Material for sequencing was PBMCs. The receptor's source is a man in his forties with colorectal cancer. The DNA of the CDR3 is TGTGCCAGTAGTATCTTTGCAGGGGATATAGGCACTGAAGCTTTCTTT. This encodes CASSIFAGDIGTEAFF.